This entry lists 25 T cell receptor beta chains sequenced from one sample in a study of OX40 agonist ivuxolimab in advanced cancers. Generated by immunoSEQ multiplex PCR, the TCRdb table keeps only in-frame clones and is missing some. Of 40,000 to 50,000 clones in the sample, approximately 89% are singletons; the top ten hold roughly 10%. Specimen: CD4+ or CD8+ T cells sorted from blood, collected in a trial of the OX40 agonist ivuxolimab. Receptors were obtained from an adult with an advanced solid tumor such as melanoma, head and neck, liver or kidney cancer.

J is TRBJ2-7 and V is TRBV7-6, with 9 nucleotides matching TRBD1. This CDR3 region has 14 residues. The V segment lost 5 bases and the J segment 4 bases; nucleotides outside the gene matches: 6. Germline V gene lookup returns CDR1 SGHVS and CDR2 FNYEAQ. CDR3 in amino acids: CASSPMGQGYEQYF. The DNA for the CDR3 is TGTGCCAGCAGCCCCATGGGACAGGGTTACGAGCAGTACTTC.

The chain has TRBV30 and TRBJ1-2; D is unclear. This CDR3 has 12 residues. Germline V gene sequence: CDR1 GTSNPN, CDR2 SVGIG (reference sequence). The V and J ends lost 5 bases and 2 bases respectively, with 9 bases between them. The CDR3 loop is CAWLRLNYGYTF. CDR3 nucleotides: TGTGCCTGGTTACGGCTGAACTATGGCTACACCTTC.

V and J are TRBV28 and TRBJ2-1; D may be TRBD1 (5 bases). This CDR3 has 12 amino acids. Germline CDR1 reads MDHEN; CDR2 reads SYDVKM. Trimming left V 6 bases short and J 12 bases short, with 15 bases between. The CDR3 coding sequence is TGTGCCAGCAGGGGGCCGCAGGGTGGGCAGTTCTTC. It codes for CASRGPQGGQFF.

This chain uses TRBV30 with TRBJ2-1, with D possibly matching TRBD2 (5 bases). Germline V gene sequence: CDR1 GTSNPN, CDR2 SVGIG (reference sequence). This CDR3 comprises 13 residues. Trimming took 0 bases from V and 9 from J, leaving 12 bases between them. This CDR3 is CAWSVMGSGEQFF. As DNA, the CDR3 is TGTGCCTGGAGTGTAATGGGGAGTGGTGAGCAGTTCTTC.

The V call is TRBV4-3, the J call TRBJ2-7; a possible D gene is TRBD1 (6 bases). Germline V gives CDR1 LGHNA, CDR2 YSLEER. The CDR3 is made up of 15 amino acids. Trimming stripped 2 bases from V and 5 bases from J, with 16 bases between. CDR3 loop: CASSQIRDNPHEQYF. The DNA of the CDR3 is TGCGCCAGCAGCCAAATCCGGGACAACCCCCACGAGCAGTACTTC.

The chain couples TRBV7-9 to TRBJ2-7, with D maybe TRBD1 (5 bases). CDR1 SEHNR and CDR2 FQNEAQ come from the germline V gene (reference sequence). The germline V and J ends were trimmed by 3 bases and 0 bases, with 6 bases remaining between them. This CDR3 contains 13 residues. CDR3 bases: TGTGCCAGCAGCTTTGACAGCTCCTACGAGCAGTACTTC. It specifies CASSFDSSYEQYF.

The V call is TRBV7-6, the J call TRBJ2-3; D remains unclear. Trimming shortened V by 2 bases and J by 6 bases, and 12 bases separated the two germline ends. Germline V gene data show CDR1 as SGHVS and CDR2 as FNYEAQ. The CDR3 consists of 14 residues. The CDR3, as DNA: TGTGCCAGCAGCTTAAGGCCCACCCGGGATACGCAGTATTTT. Translation: CASSLRPTRDTQYF.

V gene TRBV19 combines with J gene TRBJ1-6, with 10 bases fitting TRBD1. J gave up 10 bases and V 10 bases, and 10 bases lay outside the gene matches. This CDR3 has 14 amino acids. Germline CDR1 and CDR2: LNHDA and SQIVND (reference sequence). The CDR3 DNA sequence: TGTGCCACCGATTCTGGACAGGGGGAATCACCCCTCCACTTT. Its protein is CATDSGQGESPLHF.

This chain joins TRBV28 and TRBJ2-1; 7 nucleotides line up with TRBD1. Per germline, CDR1 MDHEN and CDR2 SYDVKM. Trimming took 5 bases from V and 15 from J; bases not matched to a gene: 19. The CDR3 runs 15 residues. CDR3 nucleotides: TGTGCCAGCAGTCGGGCAGGGGGTGGCCCCTACCCCGGGTTCTTC. Its translation: CASSRAGGGPYPGFF. Variable domain in full (rest from reference TRBV28 and TRBJ2-1): DVKVTQSSRYLVKRTGEKVFLECVQDMDHENMFWYRQDPGLGLRLIYFSYDVKMKEKGDIPEGYSVSREKKERFSLILESASTNQTSMYLCASSRAGGGPYPGFFGPGTRLTVL.

The gene calls are TRBV5-5 and TRBJ2-7; 9 bases agree with TRBD1. Germline V gives CDR1 SGHKS, CDR2 YYEKEE (reference sequence). The trim removed 0 bases at V and 2 bases at J, leaving 0 bases unmatched. CDR3 length: 14 amino acids. The CDR3 DNA reads as TGTGCCAGCAGCTTGGGACAGGGGGCCTACGAGCAGTACTTC. Translating gives CASSLGQGAYEQYF.

The rearrangement joins TRBV6-6 to TRBJ2-7; possibly TRBD1 for D (6 bases). V shed 4 bases and J shed 2 bases, with 15 bases lying between them. The CDR3 sequence is 15 residues long. Germline V gene lookup returns CDR1 MNHNY and CDR2 SVGAGI (reference sequence). The CDR3 DNA sequence: TGTGCCAGCAGTTCGACAGGTCAAAATACCTACGAGCAGTACTTC. Its protein product is CASSSTGQNTYEQYF.

The rearrangement links TRBV6-5 to TRBJ2-1, with D perhaps assigned TRBD1 or TRBD2 (5 bases each). Trimming cost V 0 bases and J 4 bases, with 10 bases left between them. The CDR3 is made up of 15 amino acids. Germline CDR1 reads MNHEY; CDR2 reads SVGAGI. The CDR3 is CASSYSGTEYNEQFF. The CDR3 coding sequence is TGTGCCAGCAGTTACTCGGGGACGGAGTACAATGAGCAGTTCTTC.

The J gene is TRBJ2-3, the V gene TRBV4-2; either TRBD1 or TRBD2 may fit D (5 bases each). The CDR3 has 18 amino acids. Trimming stripped 1 base from V and 2 bases from J, with 19 bases between. Germline V gene lookup returns CDR1 LGHNA and CDR2 YNFKEQ. The CDR3 nucleotides read TGTGCCAGCAGCCAAGTCTTGGACTGGTCGGGGCCCACAGATACGCAGTATTTT. Protein: CASSQVLDWSGPTDTQYF.

The V and J genes are TRBV4-1 and TRBJ1-2; no reliable D call. This CDR3 region has 14 residues. Trimming removed 4 bases at V and 2 bases at J, with 11 bases between. Germline CDR1 reads MGHRA; CDR2 reads YSYEKL. Here the CDR3 reads CASSPSTSNYGYTF. CDR3 nucleotide sequence: TGCGCCAGCAGCCCCTCGACTTCAAACTATGGCTACACCTTC.

The chain uses TRBV27 and TRBJ2-7, with D possibly TRBD2 on 6 matching bases. The CDR3 spans 15 residues. Germline V gene lookup returns CDR1 MNHEY and CDR2 SMNVEV (reference sequence). Trimming took 5 bases from V and 4 from J, leaving 18 bases between them. CDR3 DNA sequence: TGTGCCAGCAGTGGAGGAGGGACTCCATTTTACGAGCAGTACTTC. It translates to CASSGGGTPFYEQYF.

The chain has TRBV9 and TRBJ2-6; D not resolved. V gave up 8 bases and J gave up 4 bases, with 13 bases separating them. CDR1 is SGDLS and CDR2 is YYNGEE in the germline V gene. CDR3 length: 14 amino acids. CDR3 coding DNA: TGTGCCAGGTCGGGCCTGAACGGGGCCAACGTCCTGACTTTC. Protein sequence: CARSGLNGANVLTF.

The chain joins TRBV21-1 to TRBJ1-5; TRBD1, the D gene given by the table, was not confirmed from the DNA. TRBV21-1 is deemed a pseudogene. The CDR3 contains 16 residues. The CDR3 region is CASSKDGQGASQPQHF. In DNA, the CDR3 is TGTGCCAGCAGCAAAGACGGACAGGGGGCAAGTCAGCCCCAGCATTTT.

This clone has only a few counts. The gene calls are TRBV30 and TRBJ1-1; D not resolved. V shed 0 bases and J shed 4 bases, with 12 bases lying between them. The CDR3 is made up of 14 amino acids. Germline lookup yields CDR1 GTSNPN and CDR2 SVGIG (reference sequence). The DNA for the CDR3 is TGTGCCTGGAGTGTAGGAGGCTGGAGCACTGAAGCTTTCTTT. It codes for CAWSVGGWSTEAFF.

The chain recombines TRBV5-1 with TRBJ1-2; 9 positions agree with TRBD1. This CDR3 region has 15 residues. Germline V CDR1 and CDR2: SGHRS, YFSETQ. Trimming removed 5 bases from V and 4 bases from J; junction bases left unmatched: 9. CDR3 DNA: TGCGCCAGCAGAAGCCCGGGACAGGGAGGCTATGGCTACACCTTC. Translating it yields CASRSPGQGGYGYTF.

This sequence joins TRBV9 and TRBJ2-7; a possible D gene is TRBD1 (6 bases). Germline CDR1 is SGDLS and CDR2 is YYNGEE. The CDR3 contains 15 residues. Between the trimmed V and J ends, which lost 0 bases and 0 bases, there was a span of 10 bases. The CDR3 loop reads CASSVGEGVSYEQYF. The DNA of the CDR3 is TGTGCCAGCAGCGTAGGTGAGGGGGTCTCCTACGAGCAGTACTTC.

This chain links TRBV7-9 with TRBJ1-3; D is unclear. CDR3 length: 14 amino acids. Germline values: CDR1 SEHNR, CDR2 FQNEAQ (reference sequence). Between the trimmed V and J ends, which lost 2 bases and 1 base, there was a span of 6 bases. As DNA, the CDR3 is TGTGCCAGCAGCTTACTTGGGTCTGGAAACACCATATATTTT. Amino acids: CASSLLGSGNTIYF.

The gene calls are TRBV7-9 and TRBJ2-3; 10 bases align to TRBD2. Germline V gene lookup returns CDR1 SEHNR and CDR2 FQNEAQ (reference sequence). The trim removed 1 base at V and 6 bases at J, leaving 10 bases unmatched. There are 17 residues in the CDR3. The CDR3 region has the DNA TGTGCCAGCAGCTTAGACCTCGGGCTAGCGGGAGAGGATACGCAGTATTTT. Translating it yields CASSLDLGLAGEDTQYF.

The chain couples TRBV15 to TRBJ2-1; D perhaps matches TRBD2 (6 bases). Germline CDR1 is LNHNV and CDR2 is YYDKDF (reference sequence). This CDR3 is built from 15 residues. Trimming cost V 0 bases and J 8 bases, with 14 bases left between them. The CDR3 loop is CATSREGGGGHEQFF. Written as DNA, the CDR3 is TGTGCCACCAGCAGAGAGGGGGGAGGTGGGCATGAGCAGTTCTTC.

J is TRBJ2-3 and V is TRBV28, with 7 nucleotides matching TRBD1. V shed 5 bases and J 5 bases; nucleotides not matched to a gene: 10. The CDR3 has 15 amino acids. CDR1 and CDR2 (germline): MDHEN, SYDVKM. DNA of the CDR3: TGTGCCAGCAGTCCCCAGTATAGGGGGCGAGATACGCAGTATTTT. Amino acid sequence: CASSPQYRGRDTQYF.

The rearrangement uses TRBV14 and TRBJ1-4; a weak D match, TRBD1 (5 bases). The CDR3 loop spans 15 amino acids. Germline-derived CDR1 and CDR2 are SGHDN and FVKESK. Deletions cut 2 bases from V and 5 bases from J, with 12 bases between. This CDR3 reads CASSQFRGPNEKLFF. The DNA for the CDR3 is TGTGCCAGCAGCCAATTCCGGGGCCCAAATGAAAAACTGTTTTTT.